The clone carrying this TCR beta chain appeared many times. Its cognate antigen is unknown. These data belong to a study of glioma-infiltrating T cells. The iRepertoire nested amplicon-rescue multiplex PCR amplified TCR alpha and beta CDR3s from RNA. Input was roughly 85-450 ng of tissue mRNA or PBMC total RNA. TCRdb reprocessed the multiplex PCR reads via MiXCR and lists one record per CDR3 protein. The data hold around 170,000 distinct CDR3 sequences, with about 47% observed a single time. The trim removed 5 bases at V and 1 base at J, leaving 9 bases unmatched. Germline values: CDR1 SGHDN, CDR2 FVKESK. There are 16 residues in the CDR3. Study findings and constraints: Only very few CDR3 sequences appeared in both tissue and blood. Tissue-blood divergence was below expectation in non-neoplastic patients, above in gliomas.

The chain links TRBV14 to TRBJ1-1; TRBD1 aligns across 8 bases. The sequenced sample consisted of glioma tissue, nonneoplastic brain tissue, or PBMCs (not recorded which). The source of this sequence is a human donor with low-grade glioma or glioblastoma, undergoing nonglioma brain surgery, or in good health (not recorded which). Here the CDR3 DNA reads TGTGCCAGCAGCAAACGGACAGGGATGGCGAACACTGAAGCTTTCTTT. It yields the protein CASSKRTGMANTEAFF.